These T cell receptor beta chains were read from a single sample in a study of cytomegalovirus exposure and HLA in healthy donors. TCRdb keeps only in-frame clones here, not all; method: immunoSEQ multiplex PCR. The table records some 110,000 clones, around 70% of them present only once. Input material: PBMCs. The receptors derive from a man under 40 in good health and CMV-seropositive. The CDR3 runs from the conserved cysteine through the conserved F or W. D genes are given only for firm matches. Rows may omit the clone size; those that give it use once, few, many or a size class.

v_call	clone_size	d_call	j_call	cdr3_aa	cdr3_nt
TRBV4-1	-	-	TRBJ1-2	CASSQTAGALYGYTF	TGCGCCAGCAGCCAAACGGCAGGGGCACTTTATGGCTACACCTTC
TRBV7-8	-	-	TRBJ1-4	CASSLGGRGEKLFF	TGTGCCAGCAGCTTAGGGGGGAGGGGTGAAAAACTGTTTTTT
TRBV5-1	-	TRBD2	TRBJ2-1	CASSRSGGVDNEQFF	TGCGCCAGCAGCCGAAGCGGGGGGGTAGACAATGAGCAGTTCTTC
TRBV27	few	TRBD2	TRBJ2-5	CASRGLAVETQYF	TGTGCCAGCAGGGGACTAGCGGTAGAGACCCAGTACTTC
TRBV4-1	few	-	TRBJ2-3	CASSTYGGVTDTQYF	TGCGCCAGCAGCACTTACGGAGGGGTCACAGATACGCAGTATTTT
TRBV6-5	-	-	TRBJ1-5	CASSPRERGTQHF	TGTGCCAGCAGTCCGAGAGAACGGGGGACCCAGCATTTT
TRBV30	-	TRBD1	TRBJ2-3	CAWSGTGGWRDTQYF	TGTGCCTGGAGTGGAACAGGGGGCTGGAGAGATACGCAGTATTTT
TRBV6-5	-	TRBD1	TRBJ1-2	CASSYGTGGYTF	TGTGCCAGCAGTTACGGGACAGGTGGCTACACCTTC
TRBV13	-	-	TRBJ2-1	CASSYGRSSYNEQFF	TGTGCCAGCAGCTACGGTCGAAGCTCCTACAATGAGCAGTTCTTC
TRBV14	-	-	TRBJ2-3	CASSQDGGHFTDTQYF	TGTGCCAGCAGCCAAGATGGAGGGCACTTCACAGATACGCAGTATTTT
TRBV7-9	-	-	TRBJ1-2	CASSPGWGYTF	TGTGCCAGCTCGCCGGGGTGGGGCTACACCTTC
TRBV28	-	TRBD1	TRBJ1-2	CASKGTAGVGGDTF	TGTGCCAGTAAGGGGACAGCCGGCGTGGGGGGAGACACCTTC
TRBV7-6	-	TRBD1	TRBJ1-3	CASSPEGAAGNTIYF	TGTGCCAGCAGTCCCGAGGGGGCGGCCGGAAACACCATATATTTT
TRBV5-1	-	TRBD2	TRBJ2-5	CASSPLWAGGTQETQYF	TGCGCCAGCAGCCCCCTTTGGGCGGGGGGTACCCAAGAGACCCAGTACTTC
TRBV7-3	-	TRBD2	TRBJ2-4	CASSLNGGAANIQYF	TGTGCCAGCAGCTTAAACGGGGGGGCCGCAAACATTCAGTACTTC
TRBV5-4	-	TRBD2	TRBJ2-1	CASSLDPTSGGASNEQFF	TGTGCCAGCAGCTTGGACCCGACTAGCGGGGGGGCAAGCAATGAGCAGTTCTTC
TRBV9	-	-	TRBJ1-3	CASSVSLHQTGSNTIYF	TGTGCCAGCAGCGTAAGTCTTCATCAAACAGGATCAAACACCATATATTTT
TRBV19	-	-	TRBJ2-1	CASSRGVRDSEQFF	TGTGCCAGTAGTAGGGGGGTTCGAGATTCTGAGCAGTTCTTC
TRBV2	-	TRBD1	TRBJ2-5	CASSERQGRKTQYF	TGTGCCAGCAGTGAAAGACAGGGGAGGAAGACCCAGTACTTC
TRBV18	few	-	TRBJ2-5	CASSPYSETQYF	TGTGCCAGCTCACCCTATTCAGAGACCCAGTACTTC
TRBV10-3	-	TRBD1	TRBJ2-1	CAISEQGNDEQFF	TGTGCCATCAGTGAACAGGGGAACGATGAGCAGTTCTTC
TRBV4-2	-	TRBD2	TRBJ2-1	CASSSPSGGSRGSYNEQFF	TGTGCCAGCAGCTCACCTAGCGGGGGGTCCAGGGGTTCCTACAATGAGCAGTTCTTC
TRBV19	-	TRBD2	TRBJ2-3	CATNGRGGRTDTQYF	TGTGCCACCAACGGGCGGGGGGGCCGCACAGATACGCAGTATTTT
TRBV5-1	-	TRBD1	TRBJ2-1	CASSTEIGTGRANEQFF	TGCGCCAGCAGCACCGAAATCGGGACAGGGAGGGCGAATGAGCAGTTCTTC
TRBV7-2	-	TRBD1	TRBJ1-4	CASSFSVQGDEKLFF	TGTGCCAGCAGCTTTTCGGTCCAGGGGGATGAAAAACTGTTTTTT
TRBV19	few	TRBD1	TRBJ2-3	CASSRQGDTQYF	TGTGCCAGTAGTAGACAGGGAGATACGCAGTATTTT
TRBV6-5	-	-	TRBJ2-3	CASSLGWGGTDTQYF	TGTGCCAGCAGTCTGGGGTGGGGAGGCACAGATACGCAGTATTTT
TRBV5-4	-	TRBD1	TRBJ1-4	CASSRGTGEEKLFF	TGTGCCAGCAGCCGGGGGACAGGGGAAGAAAAACTGTTTTTT
TRBV10-2	-	-	TRBJ1-2	CASRERIGGPGYTF	TGCGCCAGCAGAGAGAGAATCGGGGGGCCTGGCTACACCTTC
TRBV6-5	-	TRBD1	TRBJ2-5	CASSPDRVNKETQYF	TGTGCCAGCAGTCCCGACAGGGTTAATAAAGAGACCCAGTACTTC
TRBV6-1	-	-	TRBJ2-3	CASRLGGPGDTQYF	TGTGCCAGCAGATTGGGGGGGCCTGGAGATACGCAGTATTTT
TRBV30	-	-	TRBJ1-2	CAWSETDLYGYTF	TGTGCCTGGAGCGAGACAGATCTCTATGGCTACACCTTC
TRBV7-3	-	-	TRBJ2-3	CASSPTGGADTQYF	TGTGCCAGCAGCCCTACGGGCGGGGCAGATACGCAGTATTTT
TRBV25-1	-	TRBD2	TRBJ2-7	CASSGGAGSLSSPYEQYF	TGTGCCAGCTCGGGGGGGGCGGGGAGTCTTTCTTCTCCCTACGAGCAGTACTTC
TRBV5-4	few	TRBD1	TRBJ1-2	CASSLAAGGFDGYTF	TGTGCCAGCAGCTTAGCGGCAGGGGGATTCGATGGCTACACCTTC
TRBV5-3	-	-	TRBJ2-3	CARSFPLAGFTDTQYF	TGTGCCAGAAGCTTTCCCCTCGCGGGGTTCACAGATACGCAGTATTTT
TRBV2	few	-	TRBJ2-4	CASSVSASGGLAKNIQYF	TGTGCCAGCAGTGTCTCCGCCTCAGGAGGACTAGCCAAAAACATTCAGTACTTC
TRBV29-1	-	TRBD2	TRBJ2-3	CSVEDISGRGPDTQYF	TGCAGCGTTGAAGACATTAGCGGGAGGGGCCCAGATACGCAGTATTTT
TRBV5-6	-	-	TRBJ1-5	CASNRYRGAGQPQHF	TGTGCCAGCAACCGATATCGGGGGGCAGGGCAGCCCCAGCATTTT
TRBV13	-	TRBD1	TRBJ2-4	CASSLVQGGPTLAKNIQYF	TGTGCCAGCAGCTTAGTTCAAGGGGGCCCAACCTTAGCCAAAAACATTCAGTACTTC
TRBV19	once	-	TRBJ1-1	CASSIGWGQGGTEAFF	TGTGCCAGTAGTATAGGCTGGGGGCAGGGTGGCACTGAAGCTTTCTTT
TRBV6-5	-	TRBD1	TRBJ1-1	CASSYSNRGNTEAFF	TGTGCCAGCAGTTACTCGAACAGGGGGAACACTGAAGCTTTCTTT
TRBV29-1	-	-	TRBJ1-2	CSVDLQGLNYGYTF	TGCAGCGTAGACTTACAGGGTTTGAACTATGGCTACACCTTC
TRBV5-1	-	TRBD2	TRBJ2-5	CASSLVGLAGGTQYF	TGCGCCAGCAGCTTGGTAGGACTAGCGGGGGGGACCCAGTACTTC
TRBV9	-	TRBD1	TRBJ1-3	CASSAGGAGNTIYF	TGTGCCAGCAGCGCAGGGGGCGCGGGAAACACCATATATTTT
TRBV6-5	-	-	TRBJ1-2	CATLWRVSNYGYTF	TGTGCCACCCTGTGGAGGGTTAGTAACTATGGCTACACCTTC
TRBV6-6	-	-	TRBJ1-5	CASSYDRLQPQHF	TGTGCCAGCAGTTACGACAGGTTACAGCCCCAGCATTTT
TRBV7-8	-	TRBD2	TRBJ2-1	CASSLARLAGIRSYNEQFF	TGTGCCAGCAGCTTAGCTAGGCTAGCGGGAATCCGCTCCTACAATGAGCAGTTCTTC
TRBV29-1	-	-	TRBJ2-1	CSVEFSRYNEQFF	TGCAGCGTTGAATTTAGCAGATACAATGAGCAGTTCTTC
TRBV29-1	-	-	TRBJ1-2	CSVFKGDYGYTF	TGCAGCGTTTTCAAGGGGGACTATGGCTACACCTTC
TRBV18	-	TRBD2	TRBJ2-7	CASSPGTSVYEQYF	TGTGCCAGCTCACCAGGGACTAGCGTCTACGAGCAGTACTTC
TRBV28	-	-	TRBJ1-2	CASSLGSGLYGYTF	TGTGCCAGCAGTTTAGGCAGTGGACTTTATGGCTACACCTTC
TRBV5-4	-	-	TRBJ1-6	CASSPIRTVGDNSPLHF	TGTGCCAGCAGCCCCATCAGGACAGTCGGGGATAATTCACCCCTCCACTTT
TRBV10-3	-	TRBD2	TRBJ2-1	CAIRTSGRSNNEQFF	TGTGCCATCAGGACCAGCGGGAGGTCGAATAATGAGCAGTTCTTC
TRBV6-1	-	TRBD1	TRBJ2-4	CASSEGDRGGDQYF	TGTGCCAGCAGTGAAGGGGACAGGGGGGGTGATCAGTACTTC
TRBV5-1	few	-	TRBJ2-7	CASSLNTIYEQYF	TGCGCCAGCAGCTTGAATACTATCTACGAGCAGTACTTC
TRBV6-5	-	-	TRBJ1-1	CASSYGGVLAFF	TGTGCCAGCAGTTACGGGGGGGTGTTGGCTTTCTTT
TRBV6-5	-	TRBD1	TRBJ1-4	CATRQGARTNEKLFF	TGTGCCACTCGACAGGGGGCGCGAACTAATGAAAAACTGTTTTTT
TRBV6-5	-	TRBD1	TRBJ2-5	CASSYRTGAQYF	TGTGCCAGCAGTTACCGGACAGGGGCCCAGTACTTC